This T cell receptor (beta chain) stems from a study of human T cells and chemical hapten exposure. V lost 0 bases to trimming and J lost 2 bases, with 15 bases between them. The CDR3 covers 16 residues. CDR1 is SGHRS, CDR2 YFSETQ, per germline. TCRdb re-derived calls from the RACE reads in MiXCR, one entry per CDR3 protein. The table records approximately 160,000 distinct CDR3 sequences, around a quarter of them present only once. The sample's time point: patch test 3, about 24 weeks after DPC sensitization. The treatment denotes: therapeutic diphenylcyclopropenone sensitization with weekly scalp DPC.

This specimen was whole blood, taken in connection with sensitization to the hapten diphenylcyclopropenone (DPC). The chain links TRBV5-1 to TRBJ2-7, with D possibly TRBD2 on 7 matching bases. This clonotype was sampled from a woman under 30 with alopecia areata. Some clones in this sample may be carry-over from other donors' samples. CDR3 loop: CASSLEGGGPAYEQYF. The DNA for the CDR3 is TGCGCCAGCAGCTTGGAAGGCGGGGGCCCGGCCTACGAGCAGTACTTC.